This T cell receptor (beta chain) was profiled in a study of blood T cell repertoires in COVID-19 (dated by TCRdb to about 2020). With respect to the entire study: Samples from collaborators originated in the United States, Italy and Spain and spanned both the acute and convalescent phases of COVID-19. Samples came from the ongoing ImmuneRACE study (first 160 participants) plus 1,254 subjects from 6 global collaborators. The repertoires were released in a freely available public database meant as a resource for research on the immune response to SARS-CoV-2. The sample metadata nearly always contained a de-identified subject ID, COVID-19 status, age in years and sex. Where HLA class I and class II types were available, the types were taken from metadata supplied by the sample provider, not from assay-based typing. The material from the prospective study consisted of cDNA or gDNA derived from T cells, B-cell-depleted T cells, or PBMCs. Subjects who had been exposed to COVID-19, were actively infected with it, or had recovered from it provided the deeply sampled blood TCRbeta repertoires that made up the dataset.

TCRbeta CDR3 regions were amplified from genomic DNA by means of the immunoSEQ Assay, a bias-controlled multiplex PCR. In the authors' own workflow: Within the assay, amplification of reference gene primers was used to estimate how many nucleated cells each sample contained. To quantify the absolute abundance of each unique TCRbeta CDR3 rearrangement, sequence reads were collapsed and filtered. For each sample, productive Simpson clonality was calculated as the square root of Simpson's diversity index across productive rearrangements. TCRdb took over this immuneACCESS table, retaining in-frame rearrangements with V and J assigned. Such tables are incomplete; in checked studies, under half of the missing clones stem from an unresolved V gene, and the remainder is unexplained. V and J calls and clone size are as listed in that table; D and trimming were resolved from the DNA. Within this sample are over 100,000 clones, with roughly 86% of them counted one time only. The biggest ten clones account for under 5% of the sample.

This clone was recorded only once. Its recognized antigen is unknown. Base qualities are not recorded, but no much larger clone differs from it by a single base. Summary of the overall study and its limitations: The quantity of clinical and demographic metadata differed by source and by participant and was supplied without curation.

Sequences MNHEY (CDR1) and SVGAGI (CDR2) are obtained from the germline V gene. Trimming removed 2 bases from V and 8 bases from J; the gene matches leave 4 bases unexplained. Reading from cysteine to phenylalanine, the CDR3 counts 14 amino acids. The kept DNA is CDR3 alone, 42 bases in frame from the first base. The collaborating institutions used their own protocols to collect whole blood in K2EDTA tubes. For TCRbeta analysis, collaborator samples were shipped as frozen whole blood, as isolated PBMCs, or as DNA extracted from either sample type. The TCR originated in a man aged 40-49 years with acute or convalescent COVID-19. The sequencing input was peripheral blood. Here the chain combines TRBV6-5 and TRBJ1-4, with TRBD1 identical over 8 junction bases. The nucleotides are TGTGCCAGCAGTTACCAGGGGGCGGAAGAAAAACTGTTTTTT. It translates to CASSYQGAEEKLFF.